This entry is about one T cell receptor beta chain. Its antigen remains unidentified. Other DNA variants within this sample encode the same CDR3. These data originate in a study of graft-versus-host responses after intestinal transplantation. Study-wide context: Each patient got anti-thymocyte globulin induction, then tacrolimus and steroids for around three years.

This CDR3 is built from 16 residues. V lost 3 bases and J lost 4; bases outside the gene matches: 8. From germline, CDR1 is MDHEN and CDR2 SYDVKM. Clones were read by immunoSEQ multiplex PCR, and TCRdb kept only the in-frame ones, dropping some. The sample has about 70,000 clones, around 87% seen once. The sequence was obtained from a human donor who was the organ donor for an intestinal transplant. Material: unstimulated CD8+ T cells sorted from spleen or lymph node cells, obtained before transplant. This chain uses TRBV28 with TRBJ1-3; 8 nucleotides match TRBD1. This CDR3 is CASSFPTGEAGNTIYF. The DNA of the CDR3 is TGTGCCAGCAGTTTTCCGACAGGGGAGGCGGGAAACACCATATATTTT. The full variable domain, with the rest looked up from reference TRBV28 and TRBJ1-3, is DVKVTQSSRYLVKRTGEKVFLECVQDMDHENMFWYRQDPGLGLRLIYFSYDVKMKEKGDIPEGYSVSREKKERFSLILESASTNQTSMYLCASSFPTGEAGNTIYFGEGSWLTVV.